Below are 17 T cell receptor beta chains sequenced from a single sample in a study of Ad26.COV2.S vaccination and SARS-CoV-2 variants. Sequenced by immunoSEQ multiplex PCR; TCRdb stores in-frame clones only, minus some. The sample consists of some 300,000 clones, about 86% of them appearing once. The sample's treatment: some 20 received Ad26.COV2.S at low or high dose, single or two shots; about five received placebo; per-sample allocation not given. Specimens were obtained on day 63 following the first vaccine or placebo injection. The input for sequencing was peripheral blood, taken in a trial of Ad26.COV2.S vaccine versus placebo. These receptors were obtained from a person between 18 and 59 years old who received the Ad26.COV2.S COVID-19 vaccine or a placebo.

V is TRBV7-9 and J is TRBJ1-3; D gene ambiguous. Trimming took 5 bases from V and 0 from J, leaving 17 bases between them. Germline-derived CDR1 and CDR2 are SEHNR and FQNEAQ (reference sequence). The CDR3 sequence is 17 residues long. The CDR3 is CASSLMSPADSGNTIYF. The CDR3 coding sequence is TGTGCCAGCAGCCTGATGAGTCCCGCCGACTCTGGAAACACCATATATTTT. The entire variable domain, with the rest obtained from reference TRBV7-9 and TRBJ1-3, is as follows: DTGVSQNPRHKITKRGQNVTFRCDPISEHNRLYWYRQTLGQGPEFLTYFQNEAQLEKSRLLSDRFSAERPKGSFSTLEIQRTEQGDSAMYLCASSLMSPADSGNTIYFGEGSWLTVV.

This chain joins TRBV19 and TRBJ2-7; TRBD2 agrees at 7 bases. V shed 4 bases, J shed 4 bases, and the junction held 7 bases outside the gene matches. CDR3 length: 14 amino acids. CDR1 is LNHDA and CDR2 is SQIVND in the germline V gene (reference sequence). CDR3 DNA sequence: TGTGCCAGTAGTAGCGAGACTAGCTTTTACGAGCAGTACTTC. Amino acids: CASSSETSFYEQYF.

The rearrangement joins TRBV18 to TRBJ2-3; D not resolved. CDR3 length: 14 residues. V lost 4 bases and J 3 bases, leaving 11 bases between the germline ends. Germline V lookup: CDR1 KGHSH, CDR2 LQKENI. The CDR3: CASSLADTTDTQYF. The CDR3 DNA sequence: TGTGCCAGCTCACTTGCGGATACGACAGATACGCAGTATTTT.

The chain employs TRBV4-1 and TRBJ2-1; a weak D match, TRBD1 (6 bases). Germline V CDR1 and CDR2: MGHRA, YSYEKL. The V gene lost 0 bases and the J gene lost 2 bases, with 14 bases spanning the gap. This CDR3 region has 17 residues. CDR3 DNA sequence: TGCGCCAGCAGCCAAGATGTTGGGGGCGCCCCCTACAATGAGCAGTTCTTC. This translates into CASSQDVGGAPYNEQFF.

CDR3 nucleotides: TGTGCCAGCAGTCTAACTACAGGGAATTCCTACAATGAGCAGTTCTTC. Its protein is CASSLTTGNSYNEQFF. The J gene is TRBJ2-1, the V gene TRBV6-2 or TRBV6-3, with D maybe TRBD1 (6 bases). This CDR3 is built from 16 residues. CDR1 MNHEY and CDR2 SVGEGT come from the germline V gene. V lost 5 bases and J lost 1, with 15 bases in between.

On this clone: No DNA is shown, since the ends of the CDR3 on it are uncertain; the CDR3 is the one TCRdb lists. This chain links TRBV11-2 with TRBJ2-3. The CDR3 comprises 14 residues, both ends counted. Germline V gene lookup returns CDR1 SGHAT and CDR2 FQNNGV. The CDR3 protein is CASSLVARGAIRYF.

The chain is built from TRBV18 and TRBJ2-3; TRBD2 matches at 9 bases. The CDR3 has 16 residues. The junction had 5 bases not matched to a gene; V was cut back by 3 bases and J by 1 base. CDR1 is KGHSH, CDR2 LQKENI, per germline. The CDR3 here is CASSPVKRGGTDTQYF. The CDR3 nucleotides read TGTGCCAGCTCACCCGTTAAGCGGGGGGGCACAGATACGCAGTATTTT.

The DNA for the CDR3 is TGTGCCAGCAGCAATTCCAACAGGGGGCCTGGTGGAAACACCATATATTTT. Translated: CASSNSNRGPGGNTIYF. The V gene is TRBV6-2 or TRBV6-3, the J gene TRBJ1-3; 9 bases map to TRBD1. Per germline, CDR1 MNHEY and CDR2 SVGEGT. The junction had 12 bases not matched to a gene; V was cut back by 6 bases and J by 3 bases. This CDR3 comprises 17 residues.

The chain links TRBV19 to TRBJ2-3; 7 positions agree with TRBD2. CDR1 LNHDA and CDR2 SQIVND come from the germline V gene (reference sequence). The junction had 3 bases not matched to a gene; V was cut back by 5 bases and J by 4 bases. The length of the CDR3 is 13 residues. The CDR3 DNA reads TGTGCCAGTAGTCCACGGGGGGCAGATACGCAGTATTTT. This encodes CASSPRGADTQYF.

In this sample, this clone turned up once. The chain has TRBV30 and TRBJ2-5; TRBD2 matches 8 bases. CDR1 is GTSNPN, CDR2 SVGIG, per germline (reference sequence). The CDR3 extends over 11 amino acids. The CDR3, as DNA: TGTGGTAGCGGGGAGGGTGAGACCCAGTACTTC. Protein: CGSGEGETQYF.

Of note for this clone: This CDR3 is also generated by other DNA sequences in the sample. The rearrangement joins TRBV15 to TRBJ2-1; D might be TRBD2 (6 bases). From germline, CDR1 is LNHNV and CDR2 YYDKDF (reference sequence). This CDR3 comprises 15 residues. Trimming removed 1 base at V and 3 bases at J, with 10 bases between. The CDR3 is CATSRGGVGYNEQFF. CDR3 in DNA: TGTGCCACCAGCAGAGGCGGGGTAGGCTACAATGAGCAGTTCTTC.

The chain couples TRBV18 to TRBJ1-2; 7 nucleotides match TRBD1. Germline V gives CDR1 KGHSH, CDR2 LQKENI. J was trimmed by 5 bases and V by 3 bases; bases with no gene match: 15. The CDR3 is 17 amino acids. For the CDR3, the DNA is TGTGCCAGCTCACCCCCTGAAAGTTACAGGGGCAGTTATGGCTACACCTTC. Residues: CASSPPESYRGSYGYTF.

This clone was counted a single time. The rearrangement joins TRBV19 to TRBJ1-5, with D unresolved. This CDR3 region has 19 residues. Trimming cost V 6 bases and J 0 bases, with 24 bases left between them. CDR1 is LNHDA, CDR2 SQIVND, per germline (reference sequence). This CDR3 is CASSPSQAPWKISNQPQHF. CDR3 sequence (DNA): TGTGCCAGTAGCCCATCCCAGGCTCCGTGGAAGATTAGCAATCAGCCCCAGCATTTT.

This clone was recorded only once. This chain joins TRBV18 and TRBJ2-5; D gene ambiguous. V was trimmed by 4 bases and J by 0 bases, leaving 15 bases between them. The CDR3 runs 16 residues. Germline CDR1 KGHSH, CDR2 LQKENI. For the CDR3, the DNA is TGTGCCAGCTCACGATACCTCTCCGGGTACCAAGAGACCCAGTACTTC. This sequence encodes CASSRYLSGYQETQYF.

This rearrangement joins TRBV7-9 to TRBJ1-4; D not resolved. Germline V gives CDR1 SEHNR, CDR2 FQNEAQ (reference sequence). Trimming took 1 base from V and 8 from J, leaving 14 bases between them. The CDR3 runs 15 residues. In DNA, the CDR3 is TGTGCCAGCAGCTTAGTCGGGGTAGTGGGAGAAAAACTGTTTTTT. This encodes CASSLVGVVGEKLFF. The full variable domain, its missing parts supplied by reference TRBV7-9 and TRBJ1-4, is DTGVSQNPRHKITKRGQNVTFRCDPISEHNRLYWYRQTLGQGPEFLTYFQNEAQLEKSRLLSDRFSAERPKGSFSTLEIQRTEQGDSAMYLCASSLVGVVGEKLFFGSGTQLSVL.

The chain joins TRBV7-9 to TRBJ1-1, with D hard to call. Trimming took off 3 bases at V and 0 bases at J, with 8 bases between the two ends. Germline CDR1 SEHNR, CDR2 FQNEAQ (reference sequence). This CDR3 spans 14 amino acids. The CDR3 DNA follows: TGTGCCAGCAGCTTTGGTCGGATGAACACTGAAGCTTTCTTT. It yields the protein CASSFGRMNTEAFF. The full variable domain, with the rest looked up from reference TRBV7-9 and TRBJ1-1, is DTGVSQNPRHKITKRGQNVTFRCDPISEHNRLYWYRQTLGQGPEFLTYFQNEAQLEKSRLLSDRFSAERPKGSFSTLEIQRTEQGDSAMYLCASSFGRMNTEAFFGQGTRLTVV.

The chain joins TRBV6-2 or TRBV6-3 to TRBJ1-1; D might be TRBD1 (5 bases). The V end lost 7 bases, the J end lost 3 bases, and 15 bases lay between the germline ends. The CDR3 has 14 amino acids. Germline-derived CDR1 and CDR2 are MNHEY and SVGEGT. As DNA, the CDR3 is TGTGCCAGCACCCCGGGAGGGGTGGACACTGAAGCTTTCTTT. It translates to CASTPGGVDTEAFF.